This is a list of T cell receptor beta chains from one sample in a study of T cells in Graves' hyperthyroidism and ophthalmopathy. In TCRdb, the multiplex PCR reads were re-called with MiXCR into one record per CDR3 protein. This table has roughly 580,000 distinct CDR3 sequences, around 13% appearing once. Sequenced: blood. These receptors all stem from a woman between 25 and 40 years old with Graves' hyperthyroidism that later progressed to Graves' ophthalmopathy. The CDR3 runs from the conserved cysteine through the conserved F or W. Each record gives: D gene, clone size, J gene, V gene, CDR3 protein, CDR3 DNA. The D gene is left open where the match is weak. Size tells how often a clone was seen (once, few, many) or the class of an expanded clone, and some rows leave it out.

d_call: -; clone_size: many; j_call: TRBJ2-2; v_call: TRBV3-1; cdr3_aa: CASSQLQGGTGELFF; cdr3_nt: TGTGCCAGCAGCCAACTCCAGGGAGGCACCGGGGAGCTGTTTTTT
d_call: -; clone_size: few; j_call: TRBJ1-4; v_call: TRBV6-1; cdr3_aa: CASRAQVEGEKLFF; cdr3_nt: TGTGCCAGCAGAGCTCAGGTTGAGGGAGAAAAACTGTTTTTT
d_call: -; clone_size: many; j_call: TRBJ2-5; v_call: TRBV6-1; cdr3_aa: CASSAQLRETQYF; cdr3_nt: TGTGCCAGCAGTGCACAGCTGAGGGAGACCCAGTACTTC
d_call: -; clone_size: many; j_call: TRBJ2-1; v_call: TRBV30; cdr3_aa: CAWSYVGSGPPYNEQFF; cdr3_nt: TGTGCCTGGAGTTATGTAGGTTCAGGGCCCCCCTACAATGAGCAGTTCTTC
d_call: -; clone_size: -; j_call: TRBJ2-7; v_call: TRBV4-1; cdr3_aa: CASSQDGGASYEQYF; cdr3_nt: TGCGCCAGCAGCCAAGATGGGGGGGCCTCCTACGAGCAGTACTTC
d_call: TRBD1; clone_size: -; j_call: TRBJ2-1; v_call: TRBV6-1; cdr3_aa: CASKTGGAPSEQFF; cdr3_nt: TGTGCCAGCAAAACAGGGGGTGCCCCCAGTGAGCAGTTCTTC
d_call: TRBD1; clone_size: -; j_call: TRBJ1-1; v_call: TRBV5-5; cdr3_aa: CASSLSDRWTEAFF; cdr3_nt: TGTGCCAGCAGCTTGTCGGACAGGTGGACTGAAGCTTTCTTT
d_call: -; clone_size: -; j_call: TRBJ1-6; v_call: TRBV30; cdr3_aa: CAWGTQGGSPLHF; cdr3_nt: TGTGCCTGGGGTACACAGGGTGGTTCACCCCTCCACTTT
d_call: -; clone_size: -; j_call: TRBJ2-6; v_call: TRBV9; cdr3_aa: CASSVARASGANVLTF; cdr3_nt: TGTGCCAGCAGCGTAGCCCGAGCCTCTGGGGCCAACGTCCTGACTTTC
d_call: TRBD1; clone_size: many; j_call: TRBJ2-7; v_call: TRBV7-9; cdr3_aa: CASSPDRWGEQYF; cdr3_nt: TGTGCCAGCAGCCCGGACAGGTGGGGCGAGCAGTACTTC
d_call: -; clone_size: few; j_call: TRBJ1-5; v_call: TRBV18; cdr3_aa: CASSEALQIEFSSNQPQHF; cdr3_nt: TGTGCCAGCTCAGAGGCCCTCCAGATTGAGTTTAGTAGCAATCAGCCCCAGCATTTT
d_call: TRBD2; clone_size: few; j_call: TRBJ2-1; v_call: TRBV9; cdr3_aa: CASSPRLAGEHEQFF; cdr3_nt: TGTGCCAGCAGCCCCCGACTAGCGGGAGAGCATGAGCAGTTCTTC
d_call: -; clone_size: -; j_call: TRBJ2-1; v_call: TRBV9; cdr3_aa: CASSVAGTGGIVEQFF; cdr3_nt: TGTGCCAGCAGCGTAGCAGGGACTGGGGGGATAGTTGAGCAGTTCTTC
d_call: TRBD2; clone_size: few; j_call: TRBJ2-2; v_call: TRBV5-1; cdr3_aa: CASSLGTSGRKDTGELFF; cdr3_nt: TGCGCCAGCAGCTTGGGGACTAGCGGGAGAAAGGATACCGGGGAGCTGTTTTTT
d_call: -; clone_size: few; j_call: TRBJ1-1; v_call: TRBV27; cdr3_aa: CASSLWLYTEAFF; cdr3_nt: TGTGCCAGCAGTTTGTGGCTTTACACTGAAGCTTTCTTT
d_call: TRBD1; clone_size: few; j_call: TRBJ2-7; v_call: TRBV5-1; cdr3_aa: CASGLRDRGRYEQYF; cdr3_nt: TGCGCCAGCGGGCTCCGGGACAGGGGGCGATACGAGCAGTACTTC
d_call: TRBD2; clone_size: many; j_call: TRBJ2-1; v_call: TRBV6-2/TRBV6-3; cdr3_aa: CASSLSGTSGYNEQFF; cdr3_nt: TGTGCCAGCAGTCTCTCCGGGACTAGCGGGTACAATGAGCAGTTCTTC
d_call: -; clone_size: many; j_call: TRBJ2-4; v_call: TRBV6-2/TRBV6-3; cdr3_aa: CASRGGGGHIQYF; cdr3_nt: TGTGCCAGCAGGGGAGGGGGAGGACACATTCAGTACTTC
d_call: -; clone_size: many; j_call: TRBJ1-6; v_call: TRBV20-1; cdr3_aa: CSAGLDNFSPLHF; cdr3_nt: TGCAGTGCTGGACTTGACAATTTTTCACCCCTCCACTTT
d_call: TRBD1; clone_size: many; j_call: TRBJ1-2; v_call: TRBV2; cdr3_aa: CASSGWDSYGYTF; cdr3_nt: TGTGCCAGCAGTGGCTGGGACAGCTATGGCTACACCTTC
d_call: TRBD2; clone_size: many; j_call: TRBJ2-7; v_call: TRBV7-9; cdr3_aa: CASSLVERGEQYF; cdr3_nt: TGTGCCAGCAGCTTAGTAGAGCGGGGTGAGCAGTACTTC
d_call: -; clone_size: many; j_call: TRBJ2-1; v_call: TRBV25-1; cdr3_aa: CASNGVDAASSYNEQFF; cdr3_nt: TGTGCCAGCAACGGGGTTGATGCGGCAAGCTCCTACAATGAGCAGTTCTTC
d_call: -; clone_size: many; j_call: TRBJ2-3; v_call: TRBV11-2; cdr3_aa: CASSQGVATDTQYF; cdr3_nt: TGTGCCAGCTCCCAAGGGGTGGCCACAGATACGCAGTATTTT
d_call: -; clone_size: many; j_call: TRBJ2-6; v_call: TRBV2; cdr3_aa: CASSGDGRSGANVLTF; cdr3_nt: TGTGCCAGCAGTGGGGACGGACGCTCTGGGGCCAACGTCCTGACTTTC
d_call: -; clone_size: -; j_call: TRBJ1-1; v_call: TRBV7-9; cdr3_aa: CASSLGGGQTTEAFF; cdr3_nt: TGTGCCAGCAGCTTAGGTGGGGGGCAAACCACTGAAGCTTTCTTT
d_call: -; clone_size: few; j_call: TRBJ2-1; v_call: TRBV3-1; cdr3_aa: CASSQGSWTYNEQFF; cdr3_nt: TGTGCCAGCAGCCAAGGGAGTTGGACCTACAATGAGCAGTTCTTC
d_call: -; clone_size: -; j_call: TRBJ2-7; v_call: TRBV7-2; cdr3_aa: CASASRGRGIYEQYF; cdr3_nt: TGTGCCAGCGCATCCAGGGGGAGGGGCATTTACGAGCAGTACTTC
d_call: -; clone_size: few; j_call: TRBJ1-2; v_call: TRBV9; cdr3_aa: CASSVPGAALVNYGYTF; cdr3_nt: TGTGCCAGCAGCGTACCAGGGGCGGCACTCGTAAACTATGGCTACACCTTC
d_call: TRBD1; clone_size: -; j_call: TRBJ1-2; v_call: TRBV7-9; cdr3_aa: CASSLSGGSSYGYTF; cdr3_nt: TGTGCCAGCAGCTTATCAGGGGGCTCATCCTATGGCTACACCTTC
d_call: TRBD1; clone_size: -; j_call: TRBJ1-1; v_call: TRBV7-9; cdr3_aa: CASSLRGRGRENTEAFF; cdr3_nt: TGTGCCAGCAGCTTAAGAGGCAGGGGGCGCGAGAACACTGAAGCTTTCTTT
d_call: TRBD1; clone_size: many; j_call: TRBJ1-1; v_call: TRBV7-6; cdr3_aa: CASAARGGQSSTEAFF; cdr3_nt: TGTGCCAGCGCAGCCCGGGGGGGACAGTCATCCACTGAAGCTTTCTTT
d_call: -; clone_size: few; j_call: TRBJ1-5; v_call: TRBV27; cdr3_aa: CASRHPHQPQHF; cdr3_nt: TGTGCCAGCCGACACCCCCATCAGCCCCAGCATTTT
d_call: -; clone_size: -; j_call: TRBJ2-1; v_call: TRBV2; cdr3_aa: CATRRSPTHEQFF; cdr3_nt: TGTGCCACCCGGCGGAGTCCCACACATGAGCAGTTCTTC
d_call: -; clone_size: -; j_call: TRBJ2-2; v_call: TRBV9; cdr3_aa: CASSVKSFTGELFF; cdr3_nt: TGTGCCAGCAGCGTCAAAAGTTTCACCGGGGAGCTGTTTTTT
d_call: -; clone_size: many; j_call: TRBJ2-3; v_call: TRBV7-2; cdr3_aa: CASSFASGNTDTQYF; cdr3_nt: TGTGCCAGCAGCTTTGCCAGCGGTAACACAGATACGCAGTATTTT
d_call: TRBD2; clone_size: many; j_call: TRBJ2-5; v_call: TRBV12-3/TRBV12-4; cdr3_aa: CASSRTSGTYAYQETQYF; cdr3_nt: TGTGCCAGCAGTAGGACTAGCGGGACGTACGCGTACCAAGAGACCCAGTACTTC
d_call: -; clone_size: many; j_call: TRBJ2-7; v_call: TRBV2; cdr3_aa: CALQGGGKEEQYF; cdr3_nt: TGTGCCCTCCAGGGGGGGGGAAAAGAAGAGCAGTACTTC
d_call: TRBD1; clone_size: few; j_call: TRBJ1-1; v_call: TRBV6-2/TRBV6-3; cdr3_aa: CASRGDRVGTEAFF; cdr3_nt: TGTGCCAGCAGGGGGGACAGGGTTGGTACTGAAGCTTTCTTT
d_call: -; clone_size: many; j_call: TRBJ1-1; v_call: TRBV28; cdr3_aa: CASSFRPDTFF; cdr3_nt: TGTGCCAGCAGTTTCCGGCCAGATACTTTCTTT
d_call: -; clone_size: -; j_call: TRBJ2-3; v_call: TRBV11-2; cdr3_aa: CASSSPVGGRSTDTQYF; cdr3_nt: TGTGCCAGCAGCTCCCCGGTGGGGGGTAGGAGCACAGATACGCAGTATTTT
d_call: TRBD2; clone_size: many; j_call: TRBJ2-6; v_call: TRBV6-1; cdr3_aa: CASSPGTSGSSGANVLTF; cdr3_nt: TGTGCCAGCAGTCCAGGGACTAGCGGCAGCTCTGGGGCCAACGTCCTGACTTTC
d_call: TRBD1; clone_size: few; j_call: TRBJ1-5; v_call: TRBV29-1; cdr3_aa: CSDTQGYSNQPQHF; cdr3_nt: TGCAGCGACACACAGGGGTATAGCAATCAGCCCCAGCATTTT
d_call: TRBD1; clone_size: many; j_call: TRBJ2-5; v_call: TRBV10-3; cdr3_aa: CAISERQGWETQYF; cdr3_nt: TGTGCCATCAGTGAACGACAGGGCTGGGAGACCCAGTACTTC
d_call: -; clone_size: many; j_call: TRBJ2-4; v_call: TRBV29-1; cdr3_aa: CSVEGGTKHQYF; cdr3_nt: TGCAGCGTTGAGGGCGGCACCAAACATCAGTACTTC
d_call: -; clone_size: few; j_call: TRBJ1-2; v_call: TRBV7-9; cdr3_aa: CASSPPGAF; cdr3_nt: TGTGCCAGCAGCCCCCCAGGGGCCTTC
d_call: -; clone_size: many; j_call: TRBJ2-2; v_call: TRBV19; cdr3_aa: CASRGTANTGELFF; cdr3_nt: TGTGCCAGTAGGGGGACGGCGAACACCGGGGAGCTGTTTTTT
d_call: -; clone_size: many; j_call: TRBJ1-3; v_call: TRBV11-3; cdr3_aa: CASSPTVAGNTIYF; cdr3_nt: TGTGCCAGCAGCCCGACAGTAGCTGGAAACACCATATATTTT
d_call: TRBD2; clone_size: once; j_call: TRBJ2-1; v_call: TRBV27; cdr3_aa: CASSLEAGGLIGEQFF; cdr3_nt: TGTGCCAGCAGTTTGGAAGCGGGAGGTTTAATTGGTGAGCAGTTCTTC
d_call: TRBD2; clone_size: -; j_call: TRBJ2-5; v_call: TRBV4-3; cdr3_aa: CASSRTRTSGKNGTQYF; cdr3_nt: TGCGCCAGCAGCCGCACACGGACTAGCGGGAAGAATGGGACCCAGTACTTC
d_call: TRBD2; clone_size: many; j_call: TRBJ2-3; v_call: TRBV27; cdr3_aa: CASSLRAGASTDTQYF; cdr3_nt: TGTGCCAGCAGTTTAAGAGCGGGGGCTAGCACAGATACGCAGTATTTT
d_call: -; clone_size: few; j_call: TRBJ1-1; v_call: TRBV28; cdr3_aa: CASSYTRTTEAFF; cdr3_nt: TGTGCCAGCAGTTATACGAGAACCACTGAAGCTTTCTTT